This T cell receptor beta chain was identified in a study of T cells after yellow fever vaccination. Using its own MiXCR run on the 5' RACE reads, TCRdb lists one record per CDR3 protein. The sample contains over 250,000 distinct CDR3 sequences, roughly 4.3% of which appear only once. Trimming took 4 bases from V and 1 from J, leaving 17 bases between them. The germline CDR1 and CDR2 sequences are SGHDT and YYEEEE. The CDR3 has 16 residues. The origin of this receptor is a man in his late teens or twenties who received the YFV17D yellow fever vaccine. The sequencing here drew on PBMCs, taken 5 days after the yellow fever booster vaccination. The genes are TRBV5-6 and TRBJ1-1; the D is unclear. For the CDR3, the DNA is TGTGCCAGCAGCCCCCTACCATTGGGGTCGAACACTGAAGCTTTCTTT. Translated, it gives CASSPLPLGSNTEAFF.